A selection of T cell receptor beta chains follows, all from one sample in a study of cytomegalovirus exposure and HLA in healthy donors. The data were produced by immunoSEQ multiplex PCR, yet TCRdb's version contains in-frame clones alone and is incomplete. This repertoire shows 85,000 to 100,000 clones, more than 60% found once; its top ten account for over 15%. Sequencing was carried out using PBMCs. The receptors derive from a man in his 60s in good health and CMV-seropositive. The CDR3 runs from the conserved cysteine through the conserved F or W. Fields, in order: D gene, V gene, clone size, CDR3 length, J gene, CDR3 protein, CDR3 DNA. The D gene is left open where the match is weak. The size field is filled for only some rows; it gives once, few, many or a size class.

d_call: TRBD1; v_call: TRBV19; clone_size: .; cdr3_length: 16; j_call: TRBJ1-1; cdr3_aa: CASSRDRVILNTEAFF; cdr3_nt: TGTGCCAGTAGTAGGGACAGGGTGATTTTGAACACTGAAGCTTTCTTT
d_call: .; v_call: TRBV4-2; clone_size: .; cdr3_length: 15; j_call: TRBJ2-3; cdr3_aa: CASSQGASSVDTQYF; cdr3_nt: TGTGCCAGCAGCCAAGGGGCCAGTTCAGTGGATACGCAGTATTTT
d_call: .; v_call: TRBV5-1; clone_size: .; cdr3_length: 12; j_call: TRBJ1-1; cdr3_aa: CASSLAGKEAFF; cdr3_nt: TGCGCCAGCAGCTTGGCGGGGAAAGAAGCTTTCTTT
d_call: .; v_call: TRBV27; clone_size: .; cdr3_length: 12; j_call: TRBJ2-5; cdr3_aa: CASGRAGETQYF; cdr3_nt: TGTGCCAGCGGCAGGGCTGGCGAGACCCAGTACTTC
d_call: TRBD1; v_call: TRBV5-4; clone_size: .; cdr3_length: 15; j_call: TRBJ2-7; cdr3_aa: CASSLPGQLSYEQYF; cdr3_nt: TGTGCCAGCAGCCTTCCGGGACAGCTCTCCTACGAGCAGTACTTC
d_call: .; v_call: TRBV2; clone_size: .; cdr3_length: 14; j_call: TRBJ2-7; cdr3_aa: CASSALTGPYEQYF; cdr3_nt: TGTGCCAGCAGTGCACTGACAGGACCCTACGAGCAGTACTTC
d_call: TRBD1; v_call: TRBV4-2; clone_size: few; cdr3_length: 16; j_call: TRBJ2-6; cdr3_aa: CASSLTGGSGANVLTF; cdr3_nt: TGTGCCAGCAGCCTTACAGGGGGATCTGGGGCCAACGTCCTGACTTTC
d_call: TRBD2; v_call: TRBV18; clone_size: once; cdr3_length: 16; j_call: TRBJ2-3; cdr3_aa: CASSRLAGSSTDTQYF; cdr3_nt: TGTGCCAGCTCACGGCTAGCGGGGAGTAGCACAGATACGCAGTATTTT
d_call: TRBD2; v_call: TRBV10-3; clone_size: .; cdr3_length: 15; j_call: TRBJ2-1; cdr3_aa: CAVTTEGLAPSEQFF; cdr3_nt: TGTGCCGTGACGACTGAAGGACTAGCGCCTTCTGAGCAGTTCTTC
d_call: .; v_call: TRBV6-5; clone_size: .; cdr3_length: 16; j_call: TRBJ1-5; cdr3_aa: CASSYSGGDGNQPQHF; cdr3_nt: TGTGCCAGCAGTTACTCAGGGGGGGATGGCAATCAGCCCCAGCATTTT
d_call: .; v_call: TRBV6-5; clone_size: few; cdr3_length: 13; j_call: TRBJ2-1; cdr3_aa: CASSLVGGNEQFF; cdr3_nt: TGTGCCAGCAGTTTAGTGGGGGGCAATGAGCAGTTCTTC
d_call: TRBD2; v_call: TRBV25-1; clone_size: .; cdr3_length: 14; j_call: TRBJ2-7; cdr3_aa: CASRTSGGTYEQYF; cdr3_nt: TGTGCCAGCAGAACTAGCGGGGGCACCTACGAGCAGTACTTC
d_call: TRBD2; v_call: TRBV7-6; clone_size: .; cdr3_length: 16; j_call: TRBJ2-1; cdr3_aa: CASSLEGGLGGNEQFF; cdr3_nt: TGTGCCAGCAGCCTCGAGGGCGGACTCGGGGGGAATGAGCAGTTCTTC